One and the same sample provided the 28 T cell receptor beta chains below, sequenced in a study of identical twins. TCRdb reprocessed the 5' RACE reads with MiXCR, giving one entry per CDR3 protein. The sample carries around 530,000 distinct CDR3 sequences, 13% to 15% recorded once. A further study also used this sample, focusing on yellow fever vaccine responses in identical twins.

Input material: CD4+ T cells sorted from blood. The receptors here all came from a woman aged 18-29 years in good health.

This clonotype was picked up a small number of times. At one end, the junction sequence differs from germline, possibly due to a read error. V gene TRBV28 combines with J gene TRBJ1-2, with 7 bases that match TRBD1. This CDR3 comprises 16 residues. Germline loops: CDR1 MDHEN, CDR2 SYDVKM. This chain's CDR3 is CASSLSPGGVPRGYTF. The CDR3 coding sequence is TGTGCCAGCAGCTTATCGCCAGGGGGGGTTCCAAGGGGCTACACCTTC.

The chain is built from TRBV6-1 and TRBJ2-1, with D possibly being TRBD1 or TRBD2 (5 bases each). CDR3 size: 16 residues. V lost 8 bases and J lost 2, with 19 bases in between. Germline V gene sequence: CDR1 MNHNS, CDR2 SASEGT. The CDR3 loop reads CASARWARGTYNEQFF. In nucleotides, the CDR3 is TGTGCCAGCGCCCGCTGGGCGAGGGGAACCTACAATGAGCAGTTCTTC.

The chain uses TRBV6-1 and TRBJ2-1, with D possibly being TRBD1 or TRBD2 (5 bases each). Trimming removed 4 bases at V and 9 bases at J, with 19 bases between. Germline CDR1 is MNHNS and CDR2 is SASEGT. CDR3 length equals 15 residues. In DNA form, the CDR3 reads TGTGCCAGCAGTGGGGGACGCAGCGGTACAAGTGAGCAGTTCTTC. Amino acid sequence: CASSGGRSGTSEQFF.

This clonotype has only a few counts. The V gene is TRBV10-3, the J gene TRBJ2-7; 12 bases agree with TRBD1. This CDR3 is built from 15 residues. Germline CDR1 reads ENHRY; CDR2 reads SYGVKD. Trimming cost V 4 bases and J 10 bases; bases outside gene matches: 11. Here the CDR3 reads CAISGTGTGGAEQYF. The DNA for the CDR3 is TGTGCCATCAGTGGGACCGGGACAGGGGGCGCTGAACAGTACTTC.

The J gene is TRBJ2-2, the V gene TRBV7-6; either TRBD1 or TRBD2 may fit D (5 bases each). This CDR3 comprises 13 residues. V shed 5 bases and J shed 9 bases, with 13 bases lying between them. Germline V gene sequence: CDR1 SGHVS, CDR2 FNYEAQ. CDR3 in DNA: TGTGCCAGCAGCCCAGAGGGGACCCGGGAGCTGTTTTTT. This codes for CASSPEGTRELFF.

This clonotype turned up a few times. The V and J genes are TRBV12-3 or TRBV12-4 and TRBJ2-1; 7 bases agree with TRBD1. With V trimmed by 6 bases and J by 1 base, 6 bases remained unmatched. The CDR3 consists of 15 residues. In DNA form, the CDR3 reads TGTGCCAGCAGAGTTACAGGGGCTTCCTACAATGAGCAGTTCTTC. This gives the protein CASRVTGASYNEQFF.

There are a few counts of this clonotype. The rearrangement uses TRBV6-1 and TRBJ2-1; the D gene is possibly TRBD1 (5 bases). This CDR3 contains 16 residues. V was pared by 6 bases and J by 0 bases, with 15 bases between. Germline CDR1 MNHNS, CDR2 SASEGT. In nucleotides, the CDR3 is TGTGCCAGCAGGGGGCGGTATCAGAGCTCCTACAATGAGCAGTTCTTC. Amino acid sequence: CASRGRYQSSYNEQFF.

This clonotype showed up just a few times. This sequence joins TRBV20-1 and TRBJ2-1; D assignment may be TRBD1 or TRBD2 (5 bases each). CDR3 length: 16 amino acids. Germline CDR1 and CDR2: DFQATT and SNEGSKA (reference sequence). Between the trimmed V and J ends, which lost 1 base and 3 bases, there was a span of 16 bases. In DNA, the CDR3 is TGCAGTGCTAGAGGGCTACCGGGGCGCAACTACAATGAGCAGTTCTTC. Translating gives CSARGLPGRNYNEQFF.

This clonotype has just a few counts. This chain connects TRBV4-1 to TRBJ2-3; possibly TRBD2 for D (6 bases). This CDR3 region has 16 residues. Germline V lookup: CDR1 MGHRA, CDR2 YSYEKL. Trimming removed 0 bases at V and 4 bases at J, with 14 bases between. The CDR3 nucleotides are TGCGCCAGCAGCCAAGATGGTAGCGGAAGGTCAGATACGCAGTATTTT. Its translation: CASSQDGSGRSDTQYF.

The chain links TRBV5-1 to TRBJ2-4; a weak D match, TRBD1 (6 bases). The germline V gene encodes CDR1 SGHRS and CDR2 YFSETQ. V dropped 2 bases and J dropped 0 bases, with 15 bases sitting between them. The CDR3 length is 17 residues. The CDR3 here is CASSFYVLQGAKNIQYF. The CDR3 coding sequence is TGCGCCAGCAGCTTTTATGTTCTACAGGGAGCCAAAAACATTCAGTACTTC.

This clonotype was observed a few times. This chain uses TRBV12-5 with TRBJ2-6; TRBD1 aligns across 7 bases. The germline CDR1 and CDR2 sequences are LGHNT and FRNRAP. J lost 0 bases, V lost 6 bases, and 8 bases had no gene match. This CDR3 spans 17 amino acids. CDR3 sequence: CASGKTGSSSGANVLTF. CDR3 DNA: TGTGCTAGTGGGAAGACAGGGAGCAGCTCTGGGGCCAACGTCCTGACTTTC.

CDR3 loop: CASRPGTGTSEFF. CDR3 in DNA: TGTGCCAGCAGACCTGGGACCGGGACTAGCGAGTTCTTC. This chain links TRBV12-3 or TRBV12-4 with TRBJ2-1, with TRBD2 identical over 10 bases. The CDR3 runs 13 residues. With V trimmed by 6 bases and J by 14 bases, 10 bases remained unmatched.

This clonotype was counted a few times. V usage is TRBV21-1 and J usage is TRBJ2-2; whether TRBD1, the table's D call, matches the DNA was not checked. TRBV21-1 is classified as a pseudogene. The CDR3 loop spans 16 amino acids. DNA of the CDR3: TGTGCCAGCAGCAAACCGGGACAGACACCCATAGATGAGCTGTTTTTT. This codes for CASSKPGQTPIDELFF.

The chain combines TRBV29-1 with TRBJ2-3, with no clear D. Germline CDR1 is SQVTM and CDR2 is ANQGSEA. V dropped 4 bases and J dropped 0 bases, with 14 bases sitting between them. The CDR3 has 15 amino acids. The CDR3, as DNA: TGCAGCGTTGTGAGAGTGACGGATAGCACAGATACGCAGTATTTT. The encoded protein is CSVVRVTDSTDTQYF.

This rearrangement joins TRBV18 to TRBJ1-1, with D perhaps matching TRBD1 (5 bases). The CDR3 has 15 residues. CDR1 is KGHSH and CDR2 is LQKENI in the germline V gene. Trimming cost V 4 bases and J 4 bases, with 16 bases left between them. The CDR3 DNA is TGTGCCAGCTCACTCGTTGGGTCCGGGGGCACTGAAGCTTTCTTT. Translation: CASSLVGSGGTEAFF.

The J gene is TRBJ1-1, the V gene TRBV6-5; D gene unclear. The germline V gene encodes CDR1 MNHEY and CDR2 SVGAGI. V was cut by 2 bases and J by 5 bases, with 9 bases left in between. The CDR3 totals 13 residues. CDR3 sequence: CASSYATRTEAFF. In DNA form, the CDR3 reads TGTGCCAGCAGTTACGCCACGAGGACTGAAGCTTTCTTT.

This rearrangement joins TRBV12-3 or TRBV12-4 to TRBJ2-2; weak D call: TRBD2 (6 bases). CDR3 size: 14 residues. The germline V and J ends were trimmed by 10 bases and 3 bases, with 15 bases remaining between them. DNA of the CDR3: TGTGCCACCCTACGGAGGGTGTACACCGGGGAGCTGTTTTTT. This sequence encodes CATLRRVYTGELFF.

CDR3 DNA sequence: TGTGCCAGTAGGACTAGCGGGAGTTCTAGCGAGCAGTACTTC. The encoded protein is CASRTSGSSSEQYF. This rearrangement joins TRBV19 to TRBJ2-7; 12 bases agree with TRBD2. The CDR3 is 14 amino acids. Germline loops: CDR1 LNHDA, CDR2 SQIVND (reference sequence). V gave up 6 bases and J gave up 6 bases; unmatched junction bases: 6.

The chain links TRBV20-1 to TRBJ1-2; 8 positions match TRBD1. The germline V gene encodes CDR1 DFQATT and CDR2 SNEGSKA (reference sequence). Trimming took 4 bases from V and 5 from J; bases not matched to a gene: 6. There are 13 residues in the CDR3. The CDR3 protein is CSAMAGGQYGYTF. The CDR3 region has the DNA TGCAGTGCTATGGCAGGGGGCCAGTATGGCTACACCTTC.

This clonotype was picked up many times. The rearrangement links TRBV12-3 or TRBV12-4 to TRBJ2-1; D is perhaps TRBD2 (6 bases). V shed 9 bases and J shed 5 bases, with 17 bases lying between them. This CDR3 has 14 amino acids. The CDR3, as DNA: TGTGCCAGTCTCGTCGGGAGTTCGCACAATGAGCAGTTCTTC. It codes for CASLVGSSHNEQFF.

V is TRBV18 and J is TRBJ2-7; D remains ambiguous. V shed 3 bases and J shed 5 bases, with 14 bases lying between them. Germline assignment: CDR1 KGHSH and CDR2 LQKENI. The CDR3 is 14 residues long. In nucleotides, the CDR3 is TGTGCCAGCTCACCTCCCCCGACAAGCGACGAGCAGTACTTC. This translates into CASSPPPTSDEQYF.

The rearrangement links TRBV3-1 to TRBJ2-7; the D gene is possibly TRBD2 (6 bases). The length of the CDR3 is 16 residues. Trimming pared 2 bases from V and 4 bases from J, leaving 18 bases between. Germline V gene sequence: CDR1 LGHDT, CDR2 YNNKEL (reference sequence). Here the CDR3 reads CASSQNPLGRTYEQYF. The CDR3, as DNA: TGTGCCAGCAGCCAAAATCCCCTGGGGAGGACGTACGAGCAGTACTTC.

In its sample, this clonotype was seen a few times. The chain is built from TRBV6-1 and TRBJ1-5, with D perhaps matching TRBD1 (5 bases). Trimming pared 8 bases from V and 0 bases from J, leaving 14 bases between. Looked up from germline, CDR1 is MNHNS and CDR2 is SASEGT. The CDR3 is 15 amino acids. CDR3 in DNA: TGTGCCAGCCGAACAGGCGACCATAGCAATCAGCCCCAGCATTTT. Translation gives CASRTGDHSNQPQHF.

This clonotype was seen just once. The CDR3 coding sequence is TGTGCCAGTAGGTCTACAGGGCTGCTCCAAGAGACCCAGTACTTC. Its translation: CASRSTGLLQETQYF. J is TRBJ2-5 and V is TRBV19; possible D gene TRBD1, 6 bases. The CDR3 totals 15 residues. From germline, CDR1 is LNHDA and CDR2 SQIVND (reference sequence). Trimming cost V 6 bases and J 1 base, with 15 bases left between them.

This clonotype was seen a few times. The chain joins TRBV10-3 to TRBJ2-5; D might be TRBD2 (6 bases). There are 14 residues in the CDR3. The germline V gene has CDR1 ENHRY and CDR2 SYGVKD. With 3 bases removed from V and 2 bases from J, the gap between germline ends came to 10 bases. This CDR3 is CAISEGGTQETQYF. CDR3 coding DNA: TGTGCCATCAGTGAAGGCGGGACTCAAGAGACCCAGTACTTC.

This clonotype was picked up a small number of times. This chain connects TRBV20-1 to TRBJ2-3; TRBD2 matches 7 bases. Per germline, CDR1 DFQATT and CDR2 SNEGSKA (reference sequence). J was trimmed by 3 bases and V by 5 bases; bases with no gene match: 11. CDR3 size: 15 residues. The CDR3 DNA reads as TGCAGTGCTTGGACTAGTGGGAAGGGAACAGATACGCAGTATTTT. Translation: CSAWTSGKGTDTQYF.

The CDR3 reads CASSHTGVGQYV. CDR3 sequence (DNA): TGTGCCAGCAGCCACACAGGGGTCGGGCAGTACGTC. The chain couples TRBV7-8 to TRBJ2-7, with 7 bases fitting TRBD1. The length of the CDR3 is 12 residues. Germline CDR1 SGHVS, CDR2 FQNEAQ. The ends lost 5 bases at V and 9 bases at J; junction bases unmatched: 7.

The chain's CDR3 is CASGQDSNQPQHF. The CDR3 DNA reads as TGTGCCAGCGGACAGGATAGCAATCAGCCCCAGCATTTT. This sequence joins TRBV27 and TRBJ1-5, with 7 bases lining up with TRBD1. Germline CDR1 reads MNHEY; CDR2 reads SMNVEV (reference sequence). J gave up 0 bases and V 8 bases, and 1 base lay outside the gene matches. CDR3 length equals 13 residues.